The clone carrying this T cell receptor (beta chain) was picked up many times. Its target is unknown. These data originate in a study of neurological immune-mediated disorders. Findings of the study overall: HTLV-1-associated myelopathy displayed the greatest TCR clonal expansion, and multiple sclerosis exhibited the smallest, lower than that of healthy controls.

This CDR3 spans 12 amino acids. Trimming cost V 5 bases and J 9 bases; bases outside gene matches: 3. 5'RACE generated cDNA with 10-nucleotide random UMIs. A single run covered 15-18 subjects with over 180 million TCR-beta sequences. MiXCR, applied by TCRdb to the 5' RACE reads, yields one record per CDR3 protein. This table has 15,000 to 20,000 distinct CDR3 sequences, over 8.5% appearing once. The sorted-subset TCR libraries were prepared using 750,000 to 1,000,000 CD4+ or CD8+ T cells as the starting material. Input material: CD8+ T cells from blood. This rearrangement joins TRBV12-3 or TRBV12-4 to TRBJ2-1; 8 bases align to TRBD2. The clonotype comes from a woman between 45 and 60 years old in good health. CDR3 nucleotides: TGTGCCAGCAGTCCAGCGGGAGTTGAGCAGTTCTTC. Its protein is CASSPAGVEQFF.